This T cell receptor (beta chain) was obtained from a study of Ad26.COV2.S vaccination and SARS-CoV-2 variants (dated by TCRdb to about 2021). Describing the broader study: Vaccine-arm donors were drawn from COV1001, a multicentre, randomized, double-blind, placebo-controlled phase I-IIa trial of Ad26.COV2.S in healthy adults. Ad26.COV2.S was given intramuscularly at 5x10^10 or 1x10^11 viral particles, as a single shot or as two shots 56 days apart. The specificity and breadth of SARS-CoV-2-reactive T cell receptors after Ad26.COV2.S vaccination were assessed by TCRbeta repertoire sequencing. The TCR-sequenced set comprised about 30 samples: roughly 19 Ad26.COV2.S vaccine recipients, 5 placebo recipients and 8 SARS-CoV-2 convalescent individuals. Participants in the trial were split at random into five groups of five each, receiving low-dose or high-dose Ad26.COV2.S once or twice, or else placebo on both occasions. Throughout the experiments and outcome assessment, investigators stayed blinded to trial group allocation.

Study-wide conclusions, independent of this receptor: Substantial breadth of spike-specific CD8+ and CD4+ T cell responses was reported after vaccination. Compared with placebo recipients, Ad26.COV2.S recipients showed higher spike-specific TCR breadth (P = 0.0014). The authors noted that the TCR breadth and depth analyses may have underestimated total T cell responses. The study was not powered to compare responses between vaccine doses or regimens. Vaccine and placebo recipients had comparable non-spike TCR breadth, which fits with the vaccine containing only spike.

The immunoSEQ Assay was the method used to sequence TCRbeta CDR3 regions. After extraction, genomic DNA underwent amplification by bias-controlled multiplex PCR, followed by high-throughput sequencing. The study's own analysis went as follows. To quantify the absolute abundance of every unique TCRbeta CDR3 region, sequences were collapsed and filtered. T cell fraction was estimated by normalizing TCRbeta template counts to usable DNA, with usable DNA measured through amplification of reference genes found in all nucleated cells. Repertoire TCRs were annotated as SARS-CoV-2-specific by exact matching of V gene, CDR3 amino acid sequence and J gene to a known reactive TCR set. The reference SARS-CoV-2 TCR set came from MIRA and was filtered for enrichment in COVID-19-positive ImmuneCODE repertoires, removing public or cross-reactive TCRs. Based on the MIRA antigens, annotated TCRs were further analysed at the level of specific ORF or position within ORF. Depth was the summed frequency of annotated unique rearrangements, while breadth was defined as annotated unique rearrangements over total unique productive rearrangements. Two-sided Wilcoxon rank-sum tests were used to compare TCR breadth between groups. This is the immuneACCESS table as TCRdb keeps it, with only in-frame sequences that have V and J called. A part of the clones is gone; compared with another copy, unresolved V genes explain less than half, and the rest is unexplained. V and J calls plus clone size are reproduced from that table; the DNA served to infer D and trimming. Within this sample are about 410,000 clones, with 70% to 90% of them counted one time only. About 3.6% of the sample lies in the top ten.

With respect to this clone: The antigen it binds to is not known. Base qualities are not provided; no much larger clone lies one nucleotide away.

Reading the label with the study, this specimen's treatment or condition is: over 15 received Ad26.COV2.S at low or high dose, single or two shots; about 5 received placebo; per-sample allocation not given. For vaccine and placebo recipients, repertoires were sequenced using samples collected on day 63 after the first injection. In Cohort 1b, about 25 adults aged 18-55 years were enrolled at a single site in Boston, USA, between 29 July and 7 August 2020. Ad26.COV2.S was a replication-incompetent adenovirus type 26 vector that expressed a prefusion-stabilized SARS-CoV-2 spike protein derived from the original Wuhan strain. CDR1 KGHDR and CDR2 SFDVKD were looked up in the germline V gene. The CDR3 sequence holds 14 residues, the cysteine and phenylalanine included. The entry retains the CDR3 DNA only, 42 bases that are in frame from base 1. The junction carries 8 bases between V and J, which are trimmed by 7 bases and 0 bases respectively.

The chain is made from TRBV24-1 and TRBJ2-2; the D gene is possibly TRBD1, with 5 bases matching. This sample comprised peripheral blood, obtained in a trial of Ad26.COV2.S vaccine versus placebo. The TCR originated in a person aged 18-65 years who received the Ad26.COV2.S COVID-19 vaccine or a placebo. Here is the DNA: TGTGCCACCAGAGGGGTCTCGAACACCGGGGAGCTGTTTTTT. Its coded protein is CATRGVSNTGELFF.